These T cell receptor beta chains were read from a single sample in a study of cytomegalovirus exposure and HLA in healthy donors. Only in-frame clones appear in the TCRdb table, and some are missing; sequencing was by immunoSEQ multiplex PCR. The table records 85,000 to 100,000 clones, around three quarters of them present only once. Specimen: PBMCs. The receptors shown here come from a male donor in good health and CMV-seropositive. CDR3s include the opening cysteine and the closing phenylalanine or tryptophan.

>TRBJ1-1|TRBV12-5
CASGFNRGFGTEAFF
>TRBJ2-4|TRBV20-1
CSVVFRNIQYF
>TRBJ2-7|TRBV5-4
CASSSDRDLYEQYF
>TRBJ2-2|TRBV5-5
CASSPSVTGELFF
>TRBJ1-2|TRBV7-6
CASSLEARGYGYTF
>TRBJ2-5|TRBV11-3
CASSLGIGGETQYF
>TRBJ2-2|TRBV11-3
CASSLNTGGTGGELFF
>TRBJ2-1|TRBV5-1
CASSNPRTSGYKSSYNEQFF
>TRBJ2-1|TRBV2
CASSEPPNNEQFF
>TRBJ2-7|TRBV6-1
CASKTETKREQYF
>TRBJ1-2|TRBV5-4
CASSHRDNNYGYTF
>TRBJ2-5|TRBV7-2
CASSSLRGGAETQYF
>TRBJ1-1|TRBV5-6
CASSLLPGGRTEAFF
>TRBJ2-3|TRBV5-4
CAARGLTDTQYF
>TRBJ2-7|TRBV25-1
CASKRSGGEQYF
>TRBJ2-7|TRBV7-2
CASSPTGGEEQYF
>TRBJ1-2|TRBV7-9
CASSLGGGPNYGYTF
>TRBJ2-3|TRBV27
CASSLSTLAADTQYF
>TRBJ2-2|TRBV5-4
CASRTSGGKGELFF
>TRBJ1-2|TRBV18
CASSEGAGYTF
>TRBJ1-3|TRBV4-2
CASSPQGYGNTIYF
>TRBJ2-5|TRBV6-6
CASSLAGIQETQYF
>TRBJ1-2|TRBV5-1
CASSLDSYGYTF
>TRBJ1-3|TRBV29-1
CSVEYGTGGGNTIYF
>TRBJ1-5|TRBV6-5
CASSSQYSNQPQHF
>TRBJ1-4|TRBV18
CASSPREANEKLFF
>TRBJ2-7|TRBV30
CAWSVPTPLPRYF
>TRBJ2-2|TRBV5-4
CASSNPGTANTGELFF
>TRBJ1-3|TRBV21-1
CASSKKEGQRCSGNTIYF
>TRBJ2-5|TRBV7-3
CASSLTGGGYQETQYF
>TRBJ2-2|TRBV6-5
CASGRQGSPGELFF
>TRBJ2-7|TRBV5-1
CASSLDGGGSYEQYF
>TRBJ2-3|TRBV30
CAWSSGTSGVTDTQYF
>TRBJ1-6|TRBV6-6
CASTQRGPKGNSPLHF
>TRBJ1-2|TRBV11-2
CASSLVQQNYGYTF
>TRBJ2-1|TRBV11-2
CASSLARRNEQFF
>TRBJ2-5|TRBV15
CATSRDSQVQETQYF
>TRBJ2-1|TRBV13
CASSLNGEGREQFF
>TRBJ2-3|TRBV27
CASSLLSRLAGVTDTQYF
>TRBJ2-1|TRBV9
CASSQGLPSYNEQFF
>TRBJ2-5|TRBV18
CASSPKGEETQYF
>TRBJ1-4|TRBV9
CASSAEGGGRYEEKLFF
>TRBJ1-1|TRBV7-9
CASSLSDGNTEAFF
>TRBJ1-4|TRBV29-1
CSVFQQADEKLFF
>TRBJ1-2|TRBV25-1
CASSQGFYGYTF
>TRBJ2-3|TRBV7-9
CASRSTSGGLTDTQYF
>TRBJ2-1|TRBV5-1
CASMRLAGGLGDEQFF
>TRBJ1-5|TRBV19
CASSIGHLEGSNQPQHF
>TRBJ1-2|TRBV25-1
CASSERGRIYGYTF
>TRBJ2-5|TRBV6-5
CASSRSGRQETQYF
>TRBJ2-1|TRBV5-4
CASSRGGQTYNEQFF
>TRBJ2-7|TRBV10-3
CAISSGTGTHEQYF
>TRBJ2-1|TRBV4-1
CASRVRLAGGPRDEQFF
>TRBJ1-1|TRBV4-3
CASSRWRVRNTEAFF
>TRBJ2-3|TRBV5-4
CASSPSPRLSTDTQYF